Sequencing of this T cell receptor (beta chain) was carried out in a study of blood T cell repertoires in COVID-19. V lost 0 bases and J 8 bases, leaving 6 bases between the germline ends. Per the germline V gene, CDR1 is SGHRS and CDR2 is YFSETQ. The CDR3 is made up of 13 amino acids. The table came from immunoSEQ multiplex PCR; TCRdb's copy has only in-frame clones and leaves some out. The sample records tens of thousands of clones, about 85% being singletons. The TCR comes from an older man with acute or convalescent COVID-19. The specimen sequenced was peripheral blood. This sequence joins TRBV5-1 and TRBJ1-6; no definite D call. CDR3: CASSLAGDSPLHF. In DNA form, the CDR3 reads TGCGCCAGCAGCTTGGCCGGAGATTCACCCCTCCACTTT.